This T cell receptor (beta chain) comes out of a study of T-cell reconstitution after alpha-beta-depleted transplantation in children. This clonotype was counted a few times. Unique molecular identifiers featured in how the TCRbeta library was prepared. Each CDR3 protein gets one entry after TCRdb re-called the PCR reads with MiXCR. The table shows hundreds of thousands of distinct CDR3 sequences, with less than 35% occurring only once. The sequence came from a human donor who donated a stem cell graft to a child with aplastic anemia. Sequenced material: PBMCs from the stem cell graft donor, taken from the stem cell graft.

The CDR3 reads CSARDPGQGPQYF. CDR3 sequence (DNA): TGCAGTGCTAGAGATCCAGGTCAGGGGCCCCAGTACTTC. The chain is built from TRBV20-1 and TRBJ2-5; possible D gene TRBD1, 6 bases. CDR3 length: 13 amino acids. V was pared by 0 bases and J by 9 bases, with 14 bases between. CDR1 DFQATT and CDR2 SNEGSKA come from the germline V gene (reference sequence).